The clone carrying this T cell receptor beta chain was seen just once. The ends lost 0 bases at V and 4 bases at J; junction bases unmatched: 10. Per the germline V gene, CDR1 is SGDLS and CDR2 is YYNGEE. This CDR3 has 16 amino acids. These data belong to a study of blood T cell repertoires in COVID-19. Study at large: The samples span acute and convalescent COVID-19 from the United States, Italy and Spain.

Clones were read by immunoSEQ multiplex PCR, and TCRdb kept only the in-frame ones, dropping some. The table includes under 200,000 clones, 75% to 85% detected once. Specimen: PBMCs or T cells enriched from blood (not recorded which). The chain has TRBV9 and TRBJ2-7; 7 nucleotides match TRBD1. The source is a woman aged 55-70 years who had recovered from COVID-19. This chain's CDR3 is CASSVAGDSRFYEQYF. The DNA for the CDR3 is TGTGCCAGCAGCGTAGCTGGGGACAGCAGGTTTTACGAGCAGTACTTC.